This TCR beta chain was recovered during a study of cytomegalovirus exposure and HLA in healthy donors. Vbeta (60) and Jbeta (13) primers were used in the PCR. Clones were sequenced by immunoSEQ multiplex PCR, and TCRdb holds only the in-frame ones, with some missing. Here the sample spans around 200,000 clones, over 60% being singletons. The sequence came from a male donor in good health and CMV-seronegative. Sequencing was carried out using PBMCs.

The chain's CDR3 is CASSPEGVDTQYF. DNA for the CDR3: TGTGCCAGCAGCCCGGAAGGGGTGGATACGCAGTATTTT. This chain joins TRBV9 and TRBJ2-3, with D tentatively TRBD1 (5 bases). In germline, CDR1 is SGDLS, CDR2 YYNGEE. This CDR3 is 13 amino acids long. V lost 4 bases and J lost 6, with 12 bases in between.